This TCR beta chain was profiled in a study of response to subunit inactivated influenza vaccine. Study-wide results and caveats: T cells newly recruited by each seasonal influenza vaccination are few, the authors suggested.

Germline V gene sequence: CDR1 DFQATT, CDR2 SNEGSKA (reference sequence). V lost 6 bases, J lost 2 bases, and 17 bases lay in between. The CDR3 spans 14 residues. About this clonotype itself: The antigen is not known.

TCRdb fed the RT-PCR reads into MiXCR, producing one record per CDR3 protein. The sample comprises about 520,000 distinct CDR3 sequences, 6.5% to 8% of which are singletons, and 13% rests with the top ten. Sequences were derived from PBMCs from blood, sampled 23 months after vaccination. This clonotype originated in a man aged 45 to 75 who received an inactivated influenza vaccine. This rearrangement joins TRBV20-1 to TRBJ2-7; D gene uncertain. CDR3 residues: CSARTSSLPYEQYF. For the CDR3, the DNA is TGCAGTGCCAGGACGTCCAGTCTCCCCTACGAGCAGTACTTC.